The following is a T cell receptor beta chain sequence with its context. This specimen belongs to a study of blood T cell repertoires in COVID-19. Turning to the study itself: Spain, Italy and the United States supplied samples that represented acute and convalescent COVID-19.

In the original analysis: Estimation of nucleated cell counts was performed using reference gene primer amplification. Only in-frame clones appear in the TCRdb table, and some are missing; sequencing was by immunoSEQ multiplex PCR. Clone size and the V and J calls come from that table; the DNA yielded D and trimming. The sample holds 150,000 or so clones, 60% to 85% seen once. The germline gives CDR1 SGHTA, CDR2 FQGTGA. The CDR3 loop spans 17 amino acids. The trim removed 0 bases at V and 2 bases at J, leaving 7 bases unmatched. The chain carries TRBV7-3 and TRBJ2-5; the match to TRBD2 covers 9 bases. This TCR was recovered from a woman older than 75 with active or convalescent COVID-19. Sequencing was carried out using peripheral blood. The CDR3: CASSLTVAGAHQETQYF. DNA of the CDR3: TGTGCCAGCAGCTTAACTGTAGCGGGAGCCCATCAAGAGACCCAGTACTTC. The full variable domain, in which reference TRBV7-3 and TRBJ2-5 provide the parts outside the CDR3, is GAGVSQTPSNKVTEKGKYVELRCDPISGHTALYWYRQSLGQGPEFLIYFQGTGAADDSGLPNDRFFAVRPEGSVSTLKIQRTERGDSAVYLCASSLTVAGAHQETQYFGPGTRLLVL.